These T cell receptor beta chains were read from a single sample in a study of blood T cell repertoires in COVID-19. TCRdb keeps only in-frame clones here, not all; method: immunoSEQ multiplex PCR. The sample shows 150,000 to 200,000 clones, 85% to 90% of them seen only once. Specimen: peripheral blood. These receptors were collected from a man between 18 and 29 years old with active or convalescent COVID-19. The CDR3 runs from the conserved cysteine through the conserved F or W. The order of the fields is V gene, D gene, J gene, clone size, CDR3 length, CDR3 protein, CDR3 DNA. The D gene is left open where the match is weak. Clone size is not always given. Where it is, it says once, few, many or a class for expanded clones.

v_call: TRBV5-5; d_call: .; j_call: TRBJ2-3; clone_size: .; cdr3_length: 14; cdr3_aa: CASSLGVRTDTQYF; cdr3_nt: TGTGCCAGCAGCTTAGGGGTGCGCACAGATACGCAGTATTTT
v_call: TRBV7-2; d_call: .; j_call: TRBJ1-2; clone_size: .; cdr3_length: 15; cdr3_aa: CASRHPVQGNNGYTF; cdr3_nt: TGTGCCAGCAGGCATCCAGTCCAGGGGAATAACGGCTACACCTTC
v_call: TRBV19; d_call: .; j_call: TRBJ1-1; clone_size: .; cdr3_length: 13; cdr3_aa: CASSLQPGAEAFF; cdr3_nt: TGTGCCAGTAGTTTACAGCCGGGGGCTGAAGCTTTCTTT
v_call: TRBV4-1; d_call: .; j_call: TRBJ2-1; clone_size: .; cdr3_length: 16; cdr3_aa: CASSQDRLTSYNEQFF; cdr3_nt: TGCGCCAGCAGCCAAGATAGACTTACCTCCTACAATGAGCAGTTCTTC
v_call: TRBV5-1; d_call: TRBD1; j_call: TRBJ1-2; clone_size: .; cdr3_length: 14; cdr3_aa: CASSSQGGYYGYTF; cdr3_nt: TGCGCCAGCAGCTCGCAGGGGGGCTACTATGGCTACACCTTC
v_call: TRBV30; d_call: .; j_call: TRBJ1-5; clone_size: .; cdr3_length: 13; cdr3_aa: CAWSGQADQPQHF; cdr3_nt: TGTGCCTGGAGTGGACAGGCTGATCAGCCCCAGCATTTT
v_call: TRBV12-3/TRBV12-4; d_call: .; j_call: TRBJ1-5; clone_size: .; cdr3_length: 13; cdr3_aa: CASSLPPGWTQHF; cdr3_nt: TGTGCCAGCAGTTTACCCCCTGGATGGACTCAGCATTTT
v_call: TRBV7-9; d_call: TRBD2; j_call: TRBJ2-5; clone_size: .; cdr3_length: 15; cdr3_aa: CASSSAGGLQETQYF; cdr3_nt: TGTGCCAGCAGCTCTGCGGGAGGGTTGCAAGAGACCCAGTACTTC
v_call: TRBV4-1; d_call: .; j_call: TRBJ2-7; clone_size: .; cdr3_length: 15; cdr3_aa: CASSHRTLSSYEQYF; cdr3_nt: TGCGCCAGCAGCCACCGGACTCTCAGCTCCTACGAGCAGTACTTC
v_call: TRBV27; d_call: .; j_call: TRBJ1-1; clone_size: .; cdr3_length: 13; cdr3_aa: CASSLSGGPEAFF; cdr3_nt: TGTGCCAGCAGTTTATCGGGGGGGCCTGAAGCTTTCTTT
v_call: TRBV6-1; d_call: TRBD1; j_call: TRBJ1-2; clone_size: .; cdr3_length: 12; cdr3_aa: CASSETGQADTF; cdr3_nt: TGTGCCAGCAGTGAAACGGGACAGGCTGACACCTTC
v_call: TRBV21-1; d_call: .; j_call: TRBJ2-3; clone_size: .; cdr3_length: 18; cdr3_aa: CASSGGLAGFPDTDTQYF; cdr3_nt: TGTGCCAGCAGCGGGGGACTAGCGGGGTTCCCCGACACAGATACGCAGTATTTT
v_call: TRBV18; d_call: TRBD1; j_call: TRBJ2-4; clone_size: .; cdr3_length: 13; cdr3_aa: CASHPTGEDIQYF; cdr3_nt: TGTGCCAGCCACCCGACAGGGGAGGACATTCAGTACTTC
v_call: TRBV5-1; d_call: .; j_call: TRBJ1-4; clone_size: .; cdr3_length: 16; cdr3_aa: CASSLNLQGSGEKLFF; cdr3_nt: TGCGCCAGCAGCTTGAATTTGCAGGGCTCAGGGGAAAAACTGTTTTTT
v_call: TRBV12-3/TRBV12-4; d_call: TRBD2; j_call: TRBJ2-3; clone_size: .; cdr3_length: 12; cdr3_aa: CASTRGEDTQYF; cdr3_nt: TGTGCCAGCACCCGGGGGGAAGATACGCAGTATTTT
v_call: TRBV5-5; d_call: .; j_call: TRBJ1-2; clone_size: .; cdr3_length: 13; cdr3_aa: CASSLEDLYGYTF; cdr3_nt: TGTGCCAGCAGCTTGGAAGACTTATATGGCTACACCTTC
v_call: TRBV4-1; d_call: .; j_call: TRBJ1-5; clone_size: .; cdr3_length: 16; cdr3_aa: CASSQEGMGGWQPQHF; cdr3_nt: TGCGCCAGCAGCCAAGAGGGTATGGGGGGATGGCAGCCCCAGCATTTT
v_call: TRBV7-7; d_call: TRBD1; j_call: TRBJ2-3; clone_size: .; cdr3_length: 20; cdr3_aa: CASSLGPRTGDLGLTDTQYF; cdr3_nt: TGTGCTAGCAGCTTAGGGCCCAGGACAGGGGACCTTGGGTTGACAGATACGCAGTATTTT
v_call: TRBV12-5; d_call: TRBD2; j_call: TRBJ2-1; clone_size: .; cdr3_length: 17; cdr3_aa: CASGLRVAGGIYNEQFF; cdr3_nt: TGTGCTAGTGGTTTGAGGGTAGCGGGAGGGATATACAATGAGCAGTTCTTC
v_call: TRBV27; d_call: .; j_call: TRBJ1-1; clone_size: .; cdr3_length: 11; cdr3_aa: CASSREYEAFF; cdr3_nt: TGTGCCAGCAGTCGGGAGTATGAAGCTTTCTTT
v_call: TRBV28; d_call: .; j_call: TRBJ1-1; clone_size: few; cdr3_length: 12; cdr3_aa: CASSFAGTEAFF; cdr3_nt: TGTGCCAGCAGTTTCGCCGGCACTGAAGCTTTCTTT
v_call: TRBV19; d_call: .; j_call: TRBJ1-2; clone_size: .; cdr3_length: 14; cdr3_aa: CATTDGGQGYGYTF; cdr3_nt: TGTGCCACCACGGACGGGGGGCAGGGGTATGGCTACACCTTC
v_call: TRBV29-1; d_call: .; j_call: TRBJ1-1; clone_size: .; cdr3_length: 11; cdr3_aa: CSLKQNTEAFF; cdr3_nt: TGCAGCCTCAAGCAGAACACTGAAGCTTTCTTT
v_call: TRBV27; d_call: TRBD2; j_call: TRBJ2-5; clone_size: .; cdr3_length: 16; cdr3_aa: CASSLDSGRPQETQYF; cdr3_nt: TGTGCCAGCAGTTTGGATAGCGGGAGGCCCCAAGAGACCCAGTACTTC
v_call: TRBV5-1; d_call: TRBD1; j_call: TRBJ2-5; clone_size: .; cdr3_length: 15; cdr3_aa: CASSLAGTGAETQYF; cdr3_nt: TGCGCCAGCAGCTTGGCGGGGACAGGGGCTGAGACCCAGTACTTC
v_call: TRBV19; d_call: TRBD1; j_call: TRBJ2-5; clone_size: .; cdr3_length: 14; cdr3_aa: CASSGQGVGETQYF; cdr3_nt: TGTGCCAGTAGTGGACAGGGGGTAGGAGAGACCCAGTACTTC
v_call: TRBV2; d_call: .; j_call: TRBJ2-1; clone_size: .; cdr3_length: 13; cdr3_aa: CASAGEKYNEQFF; cdr3_nt: TGTGCCAGCGCCGGGGAGAAGTACAATGAGCAGTTCTTC
v_call: TRBV13; d_call: .; j_call: TRBJ1-6; clone_size: .; cdr3_length: 14; cdr3_aa: CASNPGQSNSPLHF; cdr3_nt: TGTGCCAGCAATCCTGGACAGTCCAATTCACCCCTCCACTTT
v_call: TRBV28; d_call: .; j_call: TRBJ2-1; clone_size: .; cdr3_length: 16; cdr3_aa: CASSRGSLSSYNEQFF; cdr3_nt: TGTGCCAGCAGTCGGGGTTCGCTGAGCTCCTACAATGAGCAGTTCTTC
v_call: TRBV9; d_call: .; j_call: TRBJ2-5; clone_size: .; cdr3_length: 15; cdr3_aa: CASSVGDRNQETQYF; cdr3_nt: TGTGCCAGCAGCGTAGGAGACAGGAACCAAGAGACCCAGTACTTC
v_call: TRBV5-4; d_call: TRBD1; j_call: TRBJ2-5; clone_size: .; cdr3_length: 14; cdr3_aa: CASSSTGYTETQYF; cdr3_nt: TGTGCCAGCAGCTCGACAGGGTACACGGAGACCCAGTACTTC
v_call: TRBV4-3; d_call: TRBD1; j_call: TRBJ1-5; clone_size: .; cdr3_length: 15; cdr3_aa: CASSQDLDRDQPQHF; cdr3_nt: TGCGCCAGCAGCCAAGATCTAGACAGGGACCAGCCCCAGCATTTT
v_call: TRBV11-3; d_call: TRBD1; j_call: TRBJ1-2; clone_size: .; cdr3_length: 13; cdr3_aa: CASSQDRGDGYTF; cdr3_nt: TGTGCCAGCAGCCAAGACAGGGGCGATGGCTACACCTTC
v_call: TRBV30; d_call: .; j_call: TRBJ1-5; clone_size: .; cdr3_length: 13; cdr3_aa: CAWSRERNQPQHF; cdr3_nt: TGTGCCTGGAGTAGAGAGCGCAATCAGCCCCAGCATTTT
v_call: TRBV28; d_call: .; j_call: TRBJ1-1; clone_size: once; cdr3_length: 13; cdr3_aa: CASFQGHGTEAFF; cdr3_nt: TGTGCCAGTTTTCAGGGTCACGGCACTGAAGCTTTCTTT
v_call: TRBV3-1/TRBV3-2; d_call: .; j_call: TRBJ2-7; clone_size: .; cdr3_length: 13; cdr3_aa: CASSHSVSYEQYF; cdr3_nt: TGTGCCAGCAGCCATTCTGTCTCCTACGAGCAGTACTTC
v_call: TRBV18; d_call: .; j_call: TRBJ1-2; clone_size: .; cdr3_length: 14; cdr3_aa: CASSPPGQGFGYTF; cdr3_nt: TGTGCCAGCTCACCACCGGGGCAGGGTTTCGGCTACACCTTC
v_call: TRBV28; d_call: .; j_call: TRBJ1-2; clone_size: .; cdr3_length: 15; cdr3_aa: CASSLFRAASYGYTF; cdr3_nt: TGTGCCAGCAGTCTCTTCAGGGCAGCGAGCTATGGCTACACCTTC
v_call: TRBV2; d_call: .; j_call: TRBJ2-6; clone_size: .; cdr3_length: 17; cdr3_aa: CASSVAGAQAGANVLTF; cdr3_nt: TGTGCCAGCAGTGTTGCAGGGGCCCAGGCTGGGGCCAACGTCCTGACTTTC
v_call: TRBV27; d_call: .; j_call: TRBJ2-3; clone_size: .; cdr3_length: 15; cdr3_aa: CASSLGGAGADTQYF; cdr3_nt: TGTGCCAGCAGTTTAGGAGGGGCCGGTGCAGATACGCAGTATTTT
v_call: TRBV3-1/TRBV3-2; d_call: TRBD1; j_call: TRBJ1-3; clone_size: .; cdr3_length: 14; cdr3_aa: CASSRGTAENTIYF; cdr3_nt: TGTGCCAGCAGCCGAGGGACAGCGGAAAACACCATATATTTT
v_call: TRBV5-4; d_call: .; j_call: TRBJ2-6; clone_size: .; cdr3_length: 18; cdr3_aa: CASSPLPEGISGANVLTF; cdr3_nt: TGTGCCAGCAGCCCCCTACCAGAGGGAATCTCTGGGGCCAACGTCCTGACTTTC
v_call: TRBV7-9; d_call: TRBD1; j_call: TRBJ1-2; clone_size: once; cdr3_length: 14; cdr3_aa: CASSLAGGNYGYTF; cdr3_nt: TGTGCCAGCAGCTTAGCAGGGGGCAACTATGGCTACACCTTC
v_call: TRBV24-1; d_call: TRBD2; j_call: TRBJ2-1; clone_size: .; cdr3_length: 19; cdr3_aa: CATSERTGTSGRQNNEQFF; cdr3_nt: TGTGCCACCAGTGAGCGAACCGGGACTAGCGGGAGGCAGAACAATGAGCAGTTCTTC
v_call: TRBV27; d_call: TRBD1; j_call: TRBJ2-2; clone_size: .; cdr3_length: 18; cdr3_aa: CASSPSPTGALITGELFF; cdr3_nt: TGTGCCAGCAGCCCGAGCCCTACAGGGGCTCTGATCACCGGGGAGCTGTTTTTT
v_call: TRBV18; d_call: .; j_call: TRBJ2-1; clone_size: .; cdr3_length: 16; cdr3_aa: CASSPSLSLEYNEQFF; cdr3_nt: TGTGCCAGCTCACCCTCCTTAAGCTTAGAGTACAATGAGCAGTTCTTC
v_call: TRBV5-1; d_call: .; j_call: TRBJ1-2; clone_size: .; cdr3_length: 16; cdr3_aa: CASSSWETTGRGGYTF; cdr3_nt: TGCGCCAGCAGTTCTTGGGAGACAACAGGGAGGGGAGGCTACACCTTC
v_call: TRBV28; d_call: .; j_call: TRBJ1-1; clone_size: .; cdr3_length: 15; cdr3_aa: CASSFRQELNTEAFF; cdr3_nt: TGTGCCAGCAGTTTTCGCCAAGAGTTGAACACTGAAGCTTTCTTT
v_call: TRBV19; d_call: TRBD1; j_call: TRBJ2-2; clone_size: .; cdr3_length: 16; cdr3_aa: CASSIEGQGNTGELFF; cdr3_nt: TGTGCCAGTAGTATAGAGGGACAGGGAAACACCGGGGAGCTGTTTTTT
v_call: TRBV27; d_call: .; j_call: TRBJ2-3; clone_size: .; cdr3_length: 17; cdr3_aa: CASSTPVGGIRADTQYF; cdr3_nt: TGTGCCAGCAGTACCCCAGTAGGGGGAATCAGGGCAGATACGCAGTATTTT
v_call: TRBV2; d_call: .; j_call: TRBJ2-7; clone_size: .; cdr3_length: 14; cdr3_aa: CASSQQGSGYEQYF; cdr3_nt: TGTGCCAGCAGCCAACAGGGTTCGGGTTACGAGCAGTACTTC
v_call: TRBV5-1; d_call: .; j_call: TRBJ1-1; clone_size: .; cdr3_length: 14; cdr3_aa: CASSPPWRDTEAFF; cdr3_nt: TGCGCCAGCAGCCCCCCGTGGAGGGACACTGAAGCTTTCTTT
v_call: TRBV29-1; d_call: TRBD1; j_call: TRBJ2-2; clone_size: .; cdr3_length: 12; cdr3_aa: CSGTGSTGELFF; cdr3_nt: TGCAGTGGGACAGGGAGCACCGGGGAGCTGTTTTTT